This entry concerns a single TCR beta chain. This specimen belongs to a study of blood T cell repertoires in COVID-19. In the study overall: COVID-19 samples from acute and convalescent phases originated in the United States, Italy and Spain. In each case, the material was cDNA or gDNA derived from T cells, B-cell-depleted T cells, or PBMCs.

The CDR3 length is 16 residues. Germline V gives CDR1 SGHRS, CDR2 YFSETQ. V was clipped by 4 bases and J by 7 bases; unmatched bases: 11. Original handling: How many nucleated cells were present was estimated from reference gene primer amplification. Sequenced by immunoSEQ multiplex PCR; TCRdb stores in-frame clones only, minus some. The D gene and trimming were derived from the DNA, and the V and J assignments and clone size from that table. This sample yields about 150,000 clones, of which about 85% are seen a single time; 10% to 15% belongs to the top ten. The chain has TRBV5-1 and TRBJ2-1; 10 bases fit TRBD2. The clonotype originates from a man between 65 and 79 years old who had recovered from COVID-19. The sequenced sample consisted of peripheral blood. The CDR3 DNA reads TGCGCCAGCAGCGAATACGCTAGCGGGAGTCTGAATGAGCAGTTCTTC. It specifies CASSEYASGSLNEQFF.